This TCR beta chain derives from a study of blood T cell repertoires in COVID-19. Only in-frame clones appear in the TCRdb table, and some are missing; sequencing was by immunoSEQ multiplex PCR. The sample includes approximately 75,000 clones, approximately 82% of them seen just once. The V segment lost 0 bases and the J segment 5 bases; nucleotides outside the gene matches: 2. This CDR3 comprises 15 residues. CDR1 and CDR2 (germline): SGHTS, YDEGEE. Sequencing input: peripheral blood. The clonotype was recovered from a woman aged 80 or over with acute or convalescent COVID-19. This chain links TRBV5-8 with TRBJ1-5, with 10 bases that match TRBD1. The CDR3: CASSLGTGGHQPQHF. The CDR3 bases are TGTGCCAGCAGCTTGGGGACAGGGGGGCATCAGCCCCAGCATTTT. The entire variable domain, with the rest obtained from reference TRBV5-8 and TRBJ1-5, is as follows: EAGVTQSPTHLIKTRGQQATLRCSPISGHTSVYWYQQALGLGLQFLLWYDEGEERNRGNFPPRFSGRQFPNYSSELNVNALELEDSALYLCASSLGTGGHQPQHFGDGTRLSIL.